The rows below give T cell receptor beta chains drawn from one sample of a study of blood T cells in healthy people across ages. TCRdb re-derived calls from the 5' RACE reads in MiXCR, one entry per CDR3 protein. The sample lists about 840,000 distinct CDR3 sequences; roughly 28% were seen once. The sample also formed part of further work on T cells of mothers and their children.

Sequencing used blood. The receptor source for this set is a middle-aged woman in good health. CDR3s include the opening cysteine and the closing phenylalanine or tryptophan. A D gene is named only where the DNA matches it firmly. Clone size is not always given. Where it is, it says once, few, many or a class for expanded clones.

cdr3_aa: CASSMTVLGTEAFF; cdr3_nt: TGCGCCAGCAGCATGACAGTTCTGGGCACTGAAGCTTTCTTT; clone_size: -; j_call: TRBJ1-1; v_call: TRBV5-1; d_call: -
cdr3_aa: CASSSRVYEQFF; cdr3_nt: TGTGCCAGCAGTTCCAGGGTTTATGAGCAGTTCTTC; clone_size: many; j_call: TRBJ2-1; v_call: TRBV28; d_call: -
cdr3_aa: CASSRGPQTLNTGELFF; cdr3_nt: TGTGCCAGCAGTCGGGGTCCGCAGACCCTGAACACCGGGGAGCTATTTTTT; clone_size: -; j_call: TRBJ2-2; v_call: TRBV6-2/TRBV6-3; d_call: -
cdr3_aa: CASLGYGYTF; cdr3_nt: TGTGCCAGCTTAGGCTATGGCTACACCTTC; clone_size: few; j_call: TRBJ1-2; v_call: TRBV6-6; d_call: -
cdr3_aa: CASSQDPGPYEQCF; cdr3_nt: TGCGCCAGCAGCCAAGATCCAGGGCCCTACGAGCAGTGCTTC; clone_size: -; j_call: TRBJ2-7; v_call: TRBV4-1; d_call: -
cdr3_aa: CASSFEGARANYGYTF; cdr3_nt: TGTGCCAGCAGCTTTGAGGGGGCAAGGGCTAACTATGGCTACACCTTC; clone_size: -; j_call: TRBJ1-2; v_call: TRBV5-4; d_call: TRBD1
cdr3_aa: CASSQQGNTIYF; cdr3_nt: TGTGCCAGCAGCCAACAGGGAAACACCATATATTTT; clone_size: few; j_call: TRBJ1-3; v_call: TRBV7-2; d_call: -
cdr3_aa: CASSRRGGETQYF; cdr3_nt: TGTGCCAGCAGCCGCAGGGGAGGGGAGACCCAGTACTTC; clone_size: few; j_call: TRBJ2-5; v_call: TRBV9; d_call: -
cdr3_aa: CASSKGDSHNYGYTF; cdr3_nt: TGTGCCAGCAGCAAAGGGGACAGTCATAACTATGGCTACACCTTC; clone_size: few; j_call: TRBJ1-2; v_call: TRBV7-2; d_call: TRBD1
cdr3_aa: CATSDLGSYTGELFF; cdr3_nt: TGTGCCACCAGTGATTTAGGAAGTTACACCGGGGAGCTGTTTTTT; clone_size: few; j_call: TRBJ2-2; v_call: TRBV24-1; d_call: -
cdr3_aa: CASRADAATYEQYF; cdr3_nt: TGTGCCAGCAGGGCGGACGCGGCGACCTACGAGCAGTACTTC; clone_size: -; j_call: TRBJ2-7; v_call: TRBV2; d_call: -
cdr3_aa: CSARDPRQSYNEQFF; cdr3_nt: TGCAGTGCTAGAGATCCGAGACAGAGCTACAATGAGCAGTTCTTC; clone_size: -; j_call: TRBJ2-1; v_call: TRBV20-1; d_call: -
cdr3_aa: CASSSLDRARGYTF; cdr3_nt: TGTGCCAGCAGTTCACTGGACAGGGCGCGCGGCTACACCTTC; clone_size: -; j_call: TRBJ1-2; v_call: TRBV2; d_call: TRBD1
cdr3_aa: CGGARGAYDEQFF; cdr3_nt: TGCGGTGGGGCCAGGGGGGCCTACGATGAGCAGTTCTTC; clone_size: -; j_call: TRBJ2-1; v_call: TRBV20-1; d_call: -
cdr3_aa: CASSPLWGLYEQYF; cdr3_nt: TGCGCCAGCAGCCCCTTGTGGGGGCTCTACGAGCAGTACTTC; clone_size: -; j_call: TRBJ2-7; v_call: TRBV4-1; d_call: -
cdr3_aa: CASRDPSGRNNEQFF; cdr3_nt: TGCGCCAGCAGAGACCCTAGCGGGAGAAACAATGAGCAGTTCTTC; clone_size: -; j_call: TRBJ2-1; v_call: TRBV10-2; d_call: TRBD2
cdr3_aa: CASSTPRAGNTEAFF; cdr3_nt: TGTGCCAGCAGTACCCCGCGGGCAGGGAACACTGAAGCTTTCTTT; clone_size: -; j_call: TRBJ1-1; v_call: TRBV28; d_call: -
cdr3_aa: CASSHRQGLNYGYTF; cdr3_nt: TGTGCCAGCAGCCACCGACAGGGGCTTAACTATGGCTACACCTTC; clone_size: -; j_call: TRBJ1-2; v_call: TRBV14; d_call: TRBD1
cdr3_aa: CRASSPRYGYTF; cdr3_nt: TGCAGGGCTAGTAGTCCACGGTATGGCTACACCTTC; clone_size: -; j_call: TRBJ1-2; v_call: TRBV20-1; d_call: -
cdr3_aa: CASSEPLDRVHTDTQYF; cdr3_nt: TGTGCCAGCAGTGAACCCCTAGACAGGGTCCACACAGATACGCAGTATTTT; clone_size: few; j_call: TRBJ2-3; v_call: TRBV2; d_call: TRBD1
cdr3_aa: CASSPARGERTNEKLFF; cdr3_nt: TGTGCCAGCAGCCCCGCCCGAGGCGAAAGAACTAATGAAAAACTGTTTTTT; clone_size: few; j_call: TRBJ1-4; v_call: TRBV12-3/TRBV12-4; d_call: -
cdr3_aa: CASSSPTASHGYTF; cdr3_nt: TGTGCCAGCAGTTCCCCTACTGCGAGCCATGGCTACACCTTC; clone_size: few; j_call: TRBJ1-2; v_call: TRBV27; d_call: -
cdr3_aa: CSAEIHYGYTF; cdr3_nt: TGCAGCGCTGAGATCCACTATGGCTACACCTTC; clone_size: few; j_call: TRBJ1-2; v_call: TRBV29-1; d_call: -
cdr3_aa: CASSFVAVESYEQYF; cdr3_nt: TGTGCCAGCAGCTTCGTAGCCGTGGAGTCCTACGAGCAGTACTTC; clone_size: -; j_call: TRBJ2-7; v_call: TRBV7-2; d_call: -
cdr3_aa: CASSSIRQTQHF; cdr3_nt: TGTGCCAGCAGTTCGATTCGACAAACTCAGCATTTT; clone_size: many; j_call: TRBJ1-5; v_call: TRBV28; d_call: -
cdr3_aa: CASSDSETAASGYTF; cdr3_nt: TGTGCCAGCAGTGACTCGGAGACGGCGGCTTCTGGCTACACCTTC; clone_size: many; j_call: TRBJ1-2; v_call: TRBV6-4; d_call: -
cdr3_aa: CASSLGAGGNEQFF; cdr3_nt: TGTGCCAGCAGCTTAGGAGCAGGGGGGAATGAGCAGTTCTTC; clone_size: many; j_call: TRBJ2-1; v_call: TRBV7-2; d_call: -
cdr3_aa: CASSLGASTFSGANVLTF; cdr3_nt: TGTGCCAGCAGCCTGGGGGCATCTACTTTCTCTGGGGCCAACGTCCTGACTTTC; clone_size: -; j_call: TRBJ2-6; v_call: TRBV28; d_call: -
cdr3_aa: CASSFAGESGYADTQYF; cdr3_nt: TGTGCCAGCAGCTTTGCAGGCGAGTCGGGGTATGCAGATACGCAGTATTTT; clone_size: few; j_call: TRBJ2-3; v_call: TRBV11-3; d_call: -
cdr3_aa: CASSFRDRGNEQFF; cdr3_nt: TGCGCCAGCAGCTTTCGGGACAGGGGGAATGAGCAGTTCTTC; clone_size: many; j_call: TRBJ2-1; v_call: TRBV5-1; d_call: TRBD1
cdr3_aa: CASSQVGRTSGGNIQYF; cdr3_nt: TGCGCCAGCAGCCAAGTGGGTAGGACTAGCGGGGGAAACATTCAGTACTTC; clone_size: -; j_call: TRBJ2-4; v_call: TRBV4-1; d_call: TRBD2
cdr3_aa: CASSIEEGGSYEQYF; cdr3_nt: TGTGCCAGCAGCATAGAAGAAGGGGGCTCCTACGAGCAGTACTTC; clone_size: few; j_call: TRBJ2-7; v_call: TRBV9; d_call: -
cdr3_aa: CTSSLAGTSGGKGTQYF; cdr3_nt: TGTACCAGCAGCTTAGCCGGGACTAGCGGGGGAAAAGGGACCCAGTACTTC; clone_size: -; j_call: TRBJ2-5; v_call: TRBV7-8; d_call: TRBD2
cdr3_aa: CASSTGQGISGELFF; cdr3_nt: TGTGCCAGTAGCACGGGACAGGGGATTAGCGGGGAGCTGTTTTTT; clone_size: few; j_call: TRBJ2-2; v_call: TRBV19; d_call: TRBD1
cdr3_aa: CSAREHDHTGELFF; cdr3_nt: TGCAGTGCTAGAGAGCACGACCACACCGGGGAGCTGTTTTTT; clone_size: -; j_call: TRBJ2-2; v_call: TRBV20-1; d_call: -
cdr3_aa: CASSLVGVSNEKLFF; cdr3_nt: TGCGCCAGCAGCTTGGTCGGGGTCTCTAATGAAAAACTGTTTTTT; clone_size: -; j_call: TRBJ1-4; v_call: TRBV5-1; d_call: -
cdr3_aa: CASSLSSATEAFF; cdr3_nt: TGTGCCAGCAGCTTGAGTTCGGCCACTGAAGCTTTCTTT; clone_size: few; j_call: TRBJ1-1; v_call: TRBV7-6; d_call: -
cdr3_aa: CASSLSAGGPNEQVF; cdr3_nt: TGCGCCAGCAGCTTGTCAGCGGGGGGGCCTAATGAGCAGGTCTTC; clone_size: -; j_call: TRBJ2-1; v_call: TRBV5-1; d_call: TRBD2
cdr3_aa: CASSYPIRAGVPSSTDTQYF; cdr3_nt: TGTGCCAGCAGTTACCCCATCAGAGCGGGGGTACCGTCTAGCACAGATACGCAGTATTTT; clone_size: -; j_call: TRBJ2-3; v_call: TRBV6-5; d_call: TRBD2
cdr3_aa: CASSQDVRQLGYTF; cdr3_nt: TGTGCCAGCAGCCAAGATGTCAGGCAACTTGGCTACACCTTC; clone_size: few; j_call: TRBJ1-2; v_call: TRBV3-1; d_call: -
cdr3_aa: CASSIGTGRAGANVLTF; cdr3_nt: TGTGCCAGTAGTATAGGCACAGGGCGAGCTGGGGCCAACGTCCTGACTTTC; clone_size: many; j_call: TRBJ2-6; v_call: TRBV19; d_call: -
cdr3_aa: CASSLVTGTQYF; cdr3_nt: TGTGCCAGCAGTTTGGTAACGGGCACGCAGTATTTT; clone_size: few; j_call: TRBJ2-3; v_call: TRBV28; d_call: -
cdr3_aa: CASSQTAGGGIGNQPQHF; cdr3_nt: TGTGCCAGCAGTCAAACGGCCGGGGGTGGAATAGGCAATCAGCCCCAGCATTTT; clone_size: few; j_call: TRBJ1-5; v_call: TRBV12-3/TRBV12-4; d_call: -
cdr3_aa: CASSQDARDEKLFF; cdr3_nt: TGCGCCAGCAGCCAAGACGCTCGGGATGAAAAACTGTTTTTT; clone_size: -; j_call: TRBJ1-4; v_call: TRBV4-3; d_call: -
cdr3_aa: CASSAGGGALYNEQFF; cdr3_nt: TGCGCCAGCAGTGCGGGCGGGGGGGCCCTATACAATGAGCAGTTCTTC; clone_size: many; j_call: TRBJ2-1; v_call: TRBV10-2; d_call: TRBD2
cdr3_aa: CASSYLRGPYEQYF; cdr3_nt: TGCGCCAGCAGCTACCTCCGGGGGCCCTACGAGCAGTACTTC; clone_size: many; j_call: TRBJ2-7; v_call: TRBV5-1; d_call: -
cdr3_aa: CASIKEGSNQPQHF; cdr3_nt: TGTGCCAGCATAAAAGAGGGGAGCAATCAGCCCCAGCATTTT; clone_size: -; j_call: TRBJ1-5; v_call: TRBV2; d_call: -
cdr3_aa: CASSPDRGQMVQFF; cdr3_nt: TGTGCCAGCTCACCGGACAGGGGCCAAATGGTGCAGTTCTTC; clone_size: -; j_call: TRBJ2-1; v_call: TRBV18; d_call: TRBD1
cdr3_aa: CASSPGGNTQYF; cdr3_nt: TGTGCCAGTAGCCCCGGGGGGAATACGCAGTATTTT; clone_size: few; j_call: TRBJ2-3; v_call: TRBV2; d_call: TRBD2
cdr3_aa: CASSRGQGPWQFF; cdr3_nt: TGTGCCAGTAGTAGGGGACAGGGGCCCTGGCAGTTCTTC; clone_size: once; j_call: TRBJ2-1; v_call: TRBV19; d_call: TRBD1
cdr3_aa: CASSEGLAGVPSYEQYF; cdr3_nt: TGTGCCAGCAGCGAGGGACTAGCGGGGGTTCCCTCCTACGAGCAGTACTTC; clone_size: few; j_call: TRBJ2-7; v_call: TRBV9; d_call: TRBD2
cdr3_aa: CASSHAPAGEKLFF; cdr3_nt: TGTGCCAGCAGCCACGCCCCGGCGGGGGAAAAACTGTTTTTT; clone_size: many; j_call: TRBJ1-4; v_call: TRBV28; d_call: -
cdr3_aa: CASSQDMAGAYEQYF; cdr3_nt: TGCGCCAGCAGCCAAGATATGGCCGGGGCCTACGAGCAGTACTTC; clone_size: many; j_call: TRBJ2-7; v_call: TRBV4-3; d_call: -
cdr3_aa: CASSLSPLLTKLAKNIQYF; cdr3_nt: TGTGCCAGCAGTTTATCCCCCCTTCTGACCAAACTAGCCAAAAACATTCAGTACTTC; clone_size: many; j_call: TRBJ2-4; v_call: TRBV28; d_call: -
cdr3_aa: CATRGGTSGGANEQFF; cdr3_nt: TGTGCCACCCGAGGTGGGACTAGCGGGGGGGCCAATGAGCAGTTCTTC; clone_size: -; j_call: TRBJ2-1; v_call: TRBV10-3; d_call: TRBD2
cdr3_aa: CASNQGNTGIFYGYTF; cdr3_nt: TGCGCCAGCAACCAAGGGAATACAGGGATTTTTTATGGCTACACCTTC; clone_size: -; j_call: TRBJ1-2; v_call: TRBV4-1; d_call: -
cdr3_aa: CASSLTGGTNSYTF; cdr3_nt: TGTGCCAGCAGTCTAACAGGGGGCACCAACAGCTACACCTTC; clone_size: -; j_call: TRBJ1-2; v_call: TRBV28; d_call: TRBD1
cdr3_aa: CASSYGPTGTQYF; cdr3_nt: TGTGCCAGCAGTTACGGGCCCACAGGTACGCAGTATTTT; clone_size: few; j_call: TRBJ2-3; v_call: TRBV6-5; d_call: -
cdr3_aa: CSVAAGRGDSPLHF; cdr3_nt: TGCAGCGTCGCCGCCGGGAGGGGAGATTCACCCCTCCACTTT; clone_size: few; j_call: TRBJ1-6; v_call: TRBV29-1; d_call: -
cdr3_aa: CASSSGTWASGESTDTQYF; cdr3_nt: TGTGCCAGCAGCTCAGGGACCTGGGCTAGCGGGGAAAGCACAGATACGCAGTATTTT; clone_size: -; j_call: TRBJ2-3; v_call: TRBV13; d_call: TRBD2